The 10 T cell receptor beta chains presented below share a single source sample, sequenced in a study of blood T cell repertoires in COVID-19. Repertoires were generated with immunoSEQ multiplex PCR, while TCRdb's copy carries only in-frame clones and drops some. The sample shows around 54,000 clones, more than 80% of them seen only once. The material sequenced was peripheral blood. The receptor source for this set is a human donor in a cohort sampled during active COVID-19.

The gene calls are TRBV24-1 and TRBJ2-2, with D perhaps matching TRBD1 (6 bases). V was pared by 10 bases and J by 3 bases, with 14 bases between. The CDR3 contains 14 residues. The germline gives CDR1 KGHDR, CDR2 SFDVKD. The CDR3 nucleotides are TGTGCCACGTCGACAGGTTCCTACACCGGGGAGCTGTTTTTT. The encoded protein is CATSTGSYTGELFF.

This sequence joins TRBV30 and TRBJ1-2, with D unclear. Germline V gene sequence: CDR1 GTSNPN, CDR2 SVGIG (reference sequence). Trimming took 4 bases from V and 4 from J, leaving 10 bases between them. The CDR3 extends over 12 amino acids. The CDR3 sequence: CAWTRTAYGYTF. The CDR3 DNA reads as TGTGCCTGGACAAGAACAGCCTATGGCTACACCTTC.

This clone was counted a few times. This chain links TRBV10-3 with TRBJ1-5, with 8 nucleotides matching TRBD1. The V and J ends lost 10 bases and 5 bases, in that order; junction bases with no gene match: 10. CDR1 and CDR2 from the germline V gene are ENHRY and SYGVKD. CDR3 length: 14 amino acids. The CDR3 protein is CATGRQGSDQPQHF. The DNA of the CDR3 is TGTGCCACCGGGCGACAGGGGTCGGATCAGCCCCAGCATTTT.

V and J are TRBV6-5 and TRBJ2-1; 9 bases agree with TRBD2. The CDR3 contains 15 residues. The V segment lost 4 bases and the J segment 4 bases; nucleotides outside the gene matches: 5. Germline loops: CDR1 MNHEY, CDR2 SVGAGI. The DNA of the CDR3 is TGTGCCAGCAGTTCCCGCGGGGGGGTTTACAATGAGCAGTTCTTC. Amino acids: CASSSRGGVYNEQFF.

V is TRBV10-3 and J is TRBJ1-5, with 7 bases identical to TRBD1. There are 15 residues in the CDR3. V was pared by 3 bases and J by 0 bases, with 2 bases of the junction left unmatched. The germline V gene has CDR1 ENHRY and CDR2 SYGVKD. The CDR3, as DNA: TGTGCCATCAGTGAAGGGGGCCTTAGCAATCAGCCCCAGCATTTT. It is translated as CAISEGGLSNQPQHF.

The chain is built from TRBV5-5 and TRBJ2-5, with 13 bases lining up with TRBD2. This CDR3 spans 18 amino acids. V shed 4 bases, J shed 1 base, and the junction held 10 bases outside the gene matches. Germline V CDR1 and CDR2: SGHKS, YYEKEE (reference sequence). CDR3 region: CASSPRVGTSGVQETQYF. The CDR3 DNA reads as TGTGCCAGCAGCCCCCGGGTGGGGACTAGCGGGGTCCAAGAGACCCAGTACTTC.

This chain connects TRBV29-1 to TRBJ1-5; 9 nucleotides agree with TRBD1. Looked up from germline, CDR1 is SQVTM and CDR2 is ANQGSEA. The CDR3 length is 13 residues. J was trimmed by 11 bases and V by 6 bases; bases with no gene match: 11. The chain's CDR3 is CSVAKTGGGSQHF. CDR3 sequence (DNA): TGCAGCGTAGCAAAGACAGGGGGGGGTTCCCAGCATTTT.

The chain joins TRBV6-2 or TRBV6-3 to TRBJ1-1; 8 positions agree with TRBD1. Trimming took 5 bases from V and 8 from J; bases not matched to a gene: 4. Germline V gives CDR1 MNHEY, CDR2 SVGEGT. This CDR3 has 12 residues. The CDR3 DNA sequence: TGTGCCAGCAGTAGACAGGGGATAGAAGCTTTCTTT. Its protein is CASSRQGIEAFF.

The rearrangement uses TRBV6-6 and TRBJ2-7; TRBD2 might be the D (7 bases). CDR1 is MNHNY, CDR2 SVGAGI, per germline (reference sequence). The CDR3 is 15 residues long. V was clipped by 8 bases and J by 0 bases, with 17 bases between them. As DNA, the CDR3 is TGTGCCAGCGCGGGGGCAGCACCTTTCTCCTACGAGCAGTACTTC. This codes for CASAGAAPFSYEQYF.

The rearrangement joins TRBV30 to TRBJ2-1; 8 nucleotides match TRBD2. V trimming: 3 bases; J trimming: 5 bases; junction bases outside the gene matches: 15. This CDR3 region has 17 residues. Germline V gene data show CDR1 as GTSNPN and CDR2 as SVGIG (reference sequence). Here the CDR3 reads CAWRPLLTSEGHNEQFF. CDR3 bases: TGTGCCTGGAGGCCTTTACTGACTAGCGAGGGTCACAATGAGCAGTTCTTC.